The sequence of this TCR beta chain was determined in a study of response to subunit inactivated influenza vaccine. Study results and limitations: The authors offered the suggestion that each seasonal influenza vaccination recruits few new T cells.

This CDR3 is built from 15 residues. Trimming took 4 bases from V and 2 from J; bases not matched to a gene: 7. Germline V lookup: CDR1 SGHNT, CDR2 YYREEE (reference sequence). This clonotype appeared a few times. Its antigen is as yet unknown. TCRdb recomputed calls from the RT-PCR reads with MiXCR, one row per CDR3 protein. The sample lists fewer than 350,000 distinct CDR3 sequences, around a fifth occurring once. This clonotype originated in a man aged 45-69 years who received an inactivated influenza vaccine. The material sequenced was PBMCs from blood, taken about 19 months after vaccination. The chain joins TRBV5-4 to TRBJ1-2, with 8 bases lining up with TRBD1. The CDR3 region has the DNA TGTGCCAGCAGCGCGGGACAGGAGACCAACTATGGCTACACCTTC. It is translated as CASSAGQETNYGYTF.